The sequence of this T cell receptor beta chain was determined in a study of shared clonotypes between healthy human individuals. For the study at large: Plates per donor: three CD4 naive, three CD4 memory, two CD8 naive, one CD8 memory.

CDR1 and CDR2 from the germline V gene are MNHNS and SASEGT. With 6 bases clipped from V and 6 bases from J, the junction kept 11 bases outside the gene matches. The CDR3 loop spans 15 amino acids. Sequencing used immunoSEQ multiplex PCR; TCRdb keeps in-frame clones, though not all of them. The sample shows some 2.1 million clones, 85% to 95% of them seen only once. This clonotype was sampled from a man aged 18 to 35 in good health. The rearrangement joins TRBV6-1 to TRBJ2-7, with TRBD1 identical over 10 bases. The sample comprised naive CD4+ T cells sorted from blood. As for subset: CD45RA+ positively selected. This CDR3 reads CASSGDRGLLGEQYF. The CDR3 region has the DNA TGTGCCAGCAGCGGGGACAGGGGACTACTGGGCGAGCAGTACTTC.